The 9 T cell receptor beta chains presented below share a single source sample, sequenced in a study of T-cell memory formation after mild COVID-19. TCRdb re-derived calls from the 5' RACE reads in MiXCR, one entry per CDR3 protein. The table records roughly 370,000 distinct CDR3 sequences, roughly 15% of them present only once. The sample taken for sequencing was PBMCs or a T cell subset sorted from them (not recorded which). The receptors stem from a man in his late teens or twenties who had mild COVID-19 (a few samples of this study predate the infection). Cell type and time point are not known.

This clonotype was seen more than once but under ten times. The rearrangement links TRBV6-5 to TRBJ2-5; 7 positions match TRBD2. The trim removed 0 bases at V and 2 bases at J, leaving 3 bases unmatched. Germline V CDR1 and CDR2: MNHEY, SVGAGI. The CDR3 extends over 15 amino acids. The CDR3 bases are TGTGCCAGCAGTTACTCGGCCGGGAGGCAAGAGACCCAGTACTTC. Translating gives CASSYSAGRQETQYF.

The V and J genes are TRBV29-1 and TRBJ2-5; 8 positions match TRBD2. The germline CDR1 and CDR2 sequences are SQVTM and ANQGSEA. After removal of 4 bases from V and 5 bases from J, the junction contained 6 bases not matched to a gene. The CDR3 is 13 amino acids. CDR3 protein: CSVAQGGGETQYF. For the CDR3, the DNA is TGCAGCGTTGCCCAGGGCGGGGGGGAGACCCAGTACTTC. The full variable domain, with the rest looked up from reference TRBV29-1 and TRBJ2-5, is SAVISQKPSRDICQRGTSLTIQCQVDSQVTMMFWYRQQPGQSLTLIATANQGSEATYESGFVIDKFPISRPNLTFSTLTVSNMSPEDSSIYLCSVAQGGGETQYFGPGTRLLVL.

This clonotype has only one observation. This chain connects TRBV18 to TRBJ1-6, with D tentatively TRBD1 (5 bases). The V and J ends lost 2 bases and 7 bases respectively, with 12 bases between them. The germline V gene encodes CDR1 KGHSH and CDR2 LQKENI. The CDR3 runs 15 residues. CDR3 DNA: TGTGCCAGCTCACCATGGCAGGGCGAGAATTCACCCCTCCACTTT. It is translated as CASSPWQGENSPLHF.

Many counts were recorded for this clonotype. The V and J genes are TRBV5-1 and TRBJ2-3; D not certain. Germline assignment: CDR1 SGHRS and CDR2 YFSETQ. Trimming removed 4 bases from V and 0 bases from J, with 15 bases in between. The CDR3 covers 16 residues. Here the CDR3 reads CASSPVGTSSTDTQYF. As DNA, the CDR3 is TGCGCCAGCAGCCCGGTCGGCACGTCTAGCACAGATACGCAGTATTTT.

The chain couples TRBV5-1 to TRBJ2-1; D is possibly TRBD1 or TRBD2 (5 bases each). Germline loops: CDR1 SGHRS, CDR2 YFSETQ. The CDR3 is 16 residues long. V was pared by 2 bases and J by 8 bases, with 20 bases between. The CDR3 reads CASSFRLGEGPDEQFF. The CDR3 DNA reads as TGCGCCAGCAGCTTTCGATTGGGAGAGGGGCCCGATGAGCAGTTCTTC. Supplemented by reference TRBV5-1 and TRBJ2-1, the full variable domain reads KAGVTQTPRYLIKTRGQQVTLSCSPISGHRSVSWYQQTPGQGLQFLFEYFSETQRNKGNFPGRFSGRQFSNSRSEMNVSTLELGDSALYLCASSFRLGEGPDEQFFGPGTRLTVL.

The V gene is TRBV20-1, the J gene TRBJ2-7; D might be TRBD1 or TRBD2, each matching 5 bases. The V and J ends lost 2 bases and 2 bases respectively, with 13 bases between them. Germline V gene data show CDR1 as DFQATT and CDR2 as SNEGSKA (reference sequence). This CDR3 comprises 14 residues. CDR3 coding DNA: TGCAGTGCTAGACCGGGACGACTACCCTACGAGCAGTACGTC. This gives the protein CSARPGRLPYEQYV.

The chain employs TRBV7-9 and TRBJ2-3; D remains unclear. Germline CDR1 and CDR2: SEHNR and FQNEAQ (reference sequence). V lost 5 bases to trimming and J lost 6 bases, with 18 bases between them. This CDR3 comprises 15 residues. CDR3 loop: CASSPRVLVGDTQYF. The CDR3 DNA follows: TGTGCCAGCAGCCCTCGGGTCCTCGTGGGGGATACGCAGTATTTT.

The chain has TRBV10-3 and TRBJ1-5; a possible D gene is TRBD1 (5 bases). This CDR3 contains 15 residues. Per germline, CDR1 ENHRY and CDR2 SYGVKD. V was pared by 11 bases and J by 3 bases, with 20 bases between. CDR3 coding DNA: TGTGCCTCCTGGGCGGGGGTGCTATACAATCAGCCCCAGCATTTT. Translation gives CASWAGVLYNQPQHF.

This clonotype showed up just a few times. The gene calls are TRBV18 and TRBJ2-7; D unclear. Germline V CDR1 and CDR2: KGHSH, LQKENI. The CDR3 runs 15 residues. The germline V and J ends were trimmed by 0 bases and 4 bases, with 13 bases remaining between them. In nucleotides, the CDR3 is TGTGCCAGCTCACCACCGGCATCGGCCGGGTACGAGCAGTACGTC. Translated, it gives CASSPPASAGYEQYV.